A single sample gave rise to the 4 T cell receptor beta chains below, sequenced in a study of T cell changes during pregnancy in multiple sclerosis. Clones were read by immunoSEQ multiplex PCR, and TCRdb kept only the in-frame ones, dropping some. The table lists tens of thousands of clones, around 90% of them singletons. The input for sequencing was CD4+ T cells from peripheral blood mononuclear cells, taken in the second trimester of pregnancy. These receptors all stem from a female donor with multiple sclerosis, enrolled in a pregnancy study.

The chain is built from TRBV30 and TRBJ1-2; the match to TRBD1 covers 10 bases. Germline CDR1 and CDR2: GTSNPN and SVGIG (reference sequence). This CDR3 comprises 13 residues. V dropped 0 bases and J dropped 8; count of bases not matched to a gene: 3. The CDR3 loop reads CAWSVSTGGGYTF. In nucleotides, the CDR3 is TGTGCCTGGAGTGTTTCGACAGGGGGCGGCTACACCTTC.

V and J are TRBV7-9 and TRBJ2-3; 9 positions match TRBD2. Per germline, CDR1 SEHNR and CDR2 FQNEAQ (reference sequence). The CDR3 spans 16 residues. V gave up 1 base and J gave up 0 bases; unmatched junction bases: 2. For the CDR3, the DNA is TGTGCCAGCAGCTTAGGTCTAGCGGGAAGCACAGATACGCAGTATTTT. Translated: CASSLGLAGSTDTQYF.

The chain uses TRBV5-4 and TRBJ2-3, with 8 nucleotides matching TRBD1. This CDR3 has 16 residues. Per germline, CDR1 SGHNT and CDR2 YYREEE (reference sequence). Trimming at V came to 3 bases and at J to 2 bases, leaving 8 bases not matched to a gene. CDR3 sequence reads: CASSSPEQGVTDTQYF. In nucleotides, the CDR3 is TGTGCCAGCAGCTCCCCCGAACAGGGGGTCACAGATACGCAGTATTTT.

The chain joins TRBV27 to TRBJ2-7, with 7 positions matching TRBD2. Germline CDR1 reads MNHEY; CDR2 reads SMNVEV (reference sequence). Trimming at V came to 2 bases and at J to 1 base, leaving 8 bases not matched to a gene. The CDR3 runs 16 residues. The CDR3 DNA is TGTGCCAGCAGTTTAAGGGCGGCGGGAGCGTCCTACGAGCAGTACTTC. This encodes CASSLRAAGASYEQYF.